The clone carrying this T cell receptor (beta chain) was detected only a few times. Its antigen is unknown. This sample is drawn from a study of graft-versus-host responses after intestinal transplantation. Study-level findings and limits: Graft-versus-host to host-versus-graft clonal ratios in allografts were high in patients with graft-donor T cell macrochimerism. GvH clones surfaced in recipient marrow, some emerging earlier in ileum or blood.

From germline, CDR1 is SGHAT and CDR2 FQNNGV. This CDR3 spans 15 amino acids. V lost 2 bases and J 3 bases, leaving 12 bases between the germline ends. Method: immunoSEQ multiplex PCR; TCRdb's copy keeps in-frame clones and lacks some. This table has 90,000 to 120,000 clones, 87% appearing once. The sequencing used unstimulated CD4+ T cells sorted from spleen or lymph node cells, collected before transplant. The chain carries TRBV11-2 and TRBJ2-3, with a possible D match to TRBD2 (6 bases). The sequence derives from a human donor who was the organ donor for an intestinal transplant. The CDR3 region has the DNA TGTGCCAGCAGCTTAATTCGGGGGAGTACAGATACGCAGTATTTT. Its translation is CASSLIRGSTDTQYF.